Listed below are T cell receptor beta chains from one sample, sequenced in a study of shared clonotypes between healthy human individuals. This table comes from immunoSEQ multiplex PCR, and its TCRdb copy is limited to in-frame clones, with some not included. Among around 2.5 million clones listed, 93% were seen once. Sequenced: naive CD4+ T cells from PBMCs. These receptors all stem from a man aged 18-30 years in good health. Some clones in this sample may be carry-over from other donors' samples. CDR3s include the opening cysteine and the closing phenylalanine or tryptophan. D genes are given only for firm matches. Size tells how often a clone was seen (once, few, many) or the class of an expanded clone, and some rows leave it out.

.	TRBD1	TRBV5-4	TRBJ2-5	CASSLGGAERETQYF	TGTGCCAGCAGCTTAGGGGGCGCGGAAAGGGAGACCCAGTACTTC
few	TRBD2	TRBV9	TRBJ2-5	CASNTGDYLGGTQYF	TGTGCCAGCAATACTGGGGACTACCTAGGAGGGACCCAGTACTTC
.	TRBD1	TRBV29-1	TRBJ1-1	CSTGTELNTEAFF	TGCAGCACCGGGACAGAGTTGAACACTGAAGCTTTCTTT
.	TRBD2	TRBV11-1	TRBJ2-1	CASSQTTSGIRNEQFF	TGTGCCAGCAGCCAAACGACTAGCGGGATTCGGAATGAGCAGTTCTTC
.	.	TRBV6-1	TRBJ1-5	CASSEEGGNQPQHF	TGTGCCAGCAGTGAAGAGGGGGGCAATCAGCCCCAGCATTTT
.	.	TRBV18	TRBJ1-5	CASSPGPPKNQPQHF	TGTGCCAGCTCACCAGGTCCTCCGAAAAACCAGCCCCAGCATTTT
.	.	TRBV9	TRBJ2-1	CASSVADYTSSYNEQFF	TGTGCCAGCAGCGTAGCCGACTACACGAGCTCCTACAATGAGCAGTTCTTC
.	TRBD1	TRBV27	TRBJ1-1	CASSSGGFKTEAFF	TGTGCCAGCAGTTCAGGGGGTTTTAAGACTGAAGCTTTCTTT
.	.	TRBV5-1	TRBJ2-2	CASSFPGELFF	TGCGCCAGCAGCTTCCCCGGGGAGCTGTTTTTT
.	TRBD1	TRBV7-9	TRBJ2-3	CASSPLALDRVRDTQYF	TGTGCCAGCAGCCCACTAGCCCTGGACAGGGTTAGAGATACGCAGTATTTT
.	.	TRBV7-9	TRBJ2-3	CASSLNGGPDTQYF	TGTGCCAGCAGCTTAAATGGGGGCCCAGATACGCAGTATTTT
.	.	TRBV28	TRBJ1-1	CASSPQLPARPEAFF	TGTGCCAGCAGTCCACAACTTCCGGCGCGCCCTGAAGCTTTCTTT
.	.	TRBV7-3	TRBJ2-1	CASSYSGGLGHGEQFF	TGTGCCAGCAGCTATTCAGGGGGACTAGGGCACGGTGAGCAGTTCTTC
.	.	TRBV10-1	TRBJ2-7	CASSEWASVF	TGCGCCAGCAGTGAGTGGGCTAGTGTTTTC
once	.	TRBV21-1	TRBJ2-7	CASSKDVARSRGEQYF	TGTGCCAGCAGCAAAGACGTAGCAAGGAGCCGAGGCGAGCAGTACTTC
.	TRBD2	TRBV9	TRBJ2-2	CASGTLAGVTGELFF	TGTGCCAGCGGGACACTAGCGGGAGTCACCGGGGAGCTGTTTTTT
once	TRBD2	TRBV7-6	TRBJ2-1	CASSFREGGLYNEQFF	TGTGCCAGCAGCTTTAGGGAGGGAGGACTTTACAATGAGCAGTTCTTC
.	.	TRBV29-1	TRBJ1-2	CSINWGGLYGYTF	TGCAGCATTAACTGGGGGGGGCTCTATGGCTACACCTTC
.	TRBD1	TRBV7-2	TRBJ2-1	CASSLLGTDQFF	TGTGCCAGCAGCTTATTAGGGACAGATCAGTTCTTC
.	.	TRBV15	TRBJ1-5	CATSRTDQPQHF	TGTGCCACCAGCAGGACGGATCAGCCCCAGCATTTT